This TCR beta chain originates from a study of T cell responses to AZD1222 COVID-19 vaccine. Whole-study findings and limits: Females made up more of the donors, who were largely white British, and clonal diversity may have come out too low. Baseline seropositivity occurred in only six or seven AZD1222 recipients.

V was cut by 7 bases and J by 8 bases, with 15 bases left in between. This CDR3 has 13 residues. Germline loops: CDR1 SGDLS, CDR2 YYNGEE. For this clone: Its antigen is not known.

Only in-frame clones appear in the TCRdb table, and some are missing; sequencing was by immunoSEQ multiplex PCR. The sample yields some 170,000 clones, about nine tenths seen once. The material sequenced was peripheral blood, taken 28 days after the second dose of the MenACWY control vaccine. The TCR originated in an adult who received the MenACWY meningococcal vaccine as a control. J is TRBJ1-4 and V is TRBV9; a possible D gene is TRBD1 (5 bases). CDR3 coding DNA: TGTGCCAGCCAAAGCCGTGAGGGGGAAAAACTGTTTTTT. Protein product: CASQSREGEKLFF.